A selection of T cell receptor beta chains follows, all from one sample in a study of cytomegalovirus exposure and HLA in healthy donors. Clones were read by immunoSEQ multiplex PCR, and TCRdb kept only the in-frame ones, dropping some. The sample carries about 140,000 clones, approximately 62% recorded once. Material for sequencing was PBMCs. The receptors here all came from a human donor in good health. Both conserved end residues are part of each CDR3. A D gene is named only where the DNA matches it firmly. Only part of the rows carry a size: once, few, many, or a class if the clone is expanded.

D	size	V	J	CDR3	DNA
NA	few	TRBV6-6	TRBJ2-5	CASCLCGAGETQYF	TGTGCCAGCTGCCTTTGCGGGGCAGGGGAGACCCAGTACTTC
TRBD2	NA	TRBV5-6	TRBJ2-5	CASSWGLAGAETQYF	TGTGCCAGCAGCTGGGGACTAGCGGGAGCAGAGACCCAGTACTTC
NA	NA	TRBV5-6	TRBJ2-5	CASSLVSRQETQYF	TGTGCCAGCAGCTTGGTGAGCAGGCAAGAGACCCAGTACTTC
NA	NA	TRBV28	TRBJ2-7	CASKGVGDEQYF	TGTGCCAGCAAGGGGGTCGGCGACGAGCAGTACTTC
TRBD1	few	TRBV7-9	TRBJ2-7	CASSLYVETGEYEQYF	TGTGCCAGCAGCTTATATGTCGAGACAGGGGAGTACGAGCAGTACTTC
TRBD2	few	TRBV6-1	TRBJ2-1	CASRLAAIANEQFF	TGTGCCAGCCGACTAGCGGCCATCGCCAATGAGCAGTTCTTC
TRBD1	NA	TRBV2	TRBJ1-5	CASTGTANQPQHF	TGTGCCAGCACCGGGACAGCTAATCAGCCCCAGCATTTT
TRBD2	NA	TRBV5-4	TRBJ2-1	CASSSGAVAGGTANEQFF	TGTGCCAGCAGCTCCGGGGCTGTCGCGGGAGGGACGGCCAATGAGCAGTTCTTC
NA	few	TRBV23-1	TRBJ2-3	CASSQSRRGGINSSTDTQYF	TGCGCCAGCAGTCAATCTAGACGAGGGGGAATCAACTCTAGCACAGATACGCAGTATTTT
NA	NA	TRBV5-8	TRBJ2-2	CASSQLRIAAQPNTGELFF	TGTGCCAGCAGCCAGCTTAGAATAGCGGCACAACCGAACACCGGGGAGCTGTTTTTT
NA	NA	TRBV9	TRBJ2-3	CASSVSGTDTQYF	TGTGCCAGCAGCGTGAGTGGCACAGATACGCAGTATTTT
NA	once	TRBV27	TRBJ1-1	CASSSHTGRTEAFF	TGTGCCAGCAGTTCTCACACAGGGCGCACTGAAGCTTTCTTT
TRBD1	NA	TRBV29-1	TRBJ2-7	CSARTGGSYEQYF	TGCAGCGCCCGGACAGGGGGTTCCTACGAGCAGTACTTC
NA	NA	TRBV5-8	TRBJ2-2	CASSLVNRDNTGELFF	TGTGCCAGCAGCTTGGTTAACAGGGACAACACCGGGGAGCTGTTTTTT
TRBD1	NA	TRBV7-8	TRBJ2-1	CASSLGQGHNEQFF	TGTGCCAGCAGCTTAGGACAGGGGCACAATGAGCAGTTCTTC